One and the same sample provided the 21 T cell receptor beta chains below, sequenced in a study of blood T cell repertoires in COVID-19. Sequenced by immunoSEQ multiplex PCR; TCRdb stores in-frame clones only, minus some. This table has 200,000 to 250,000 clones, just under 90% appearing once. Sequencing used peripheral blood. These receptors originate from a man younger than 45 with COVID-19, enrolled during active disease.

This chain uses TRBV4-2 with TRBJ1-1; D uncertain. Trimming shortened V by 3 bases and J by 1 base, and 9 bases separated the two germline ends. The V gene's germline CDR1 is LGHNA and CDR2 YNFKEQ. There are 14 residues in the CDR3. The CDR3 nucleotides read TGTGCCAGCAGCCACCCGCCGGGGAACACTGAAGCTTTCTTT. Protein sequence: CASSHPPGNTEAFF.

V usage is TRBV4-2 and J usage is TRBJ2-1; D not resolved. The CDR3 loop spans 15 amino acids. CDR1 LGHNA and CDR2 YNFKEQ come from the germline V gene. Trimming removed 2 bases at V and 1 base at J, with 9 bases between. Written as DNA, the CDR3 is TGTGCCAGCAGCCAAATAGACGGGTCCTACAATGAGCAGTTCTTC. The encoded protein is CASSQIDGSYNEQFF.

The chain is built from TRBV24-1 and TRBJ2-3, with 8 bases aligning to TRBD1. The V segment lost 6 bases and the J segment 3 bases; nucleotides outside the gene matches: 4. Germline V gene lookup returns CDR1 KGHDR and CDR2 SFDVKD. The CDR3 contains 14 residues. The CDR3 loop is CATSSGQGTDTQYF. CDR3 nucleotides: TGTGCCACCAGTTCCGGACAGGGAACAGATACGCAGTATTTT.

The chain has TRBV15 and TRBJ1-1, with 7 positions matching TRBD1. Germline loops: CDR1 LNHNV, CDR2 YYDKDF (reference sequence). V trimming: 6 bases; J trimming: 6 bases; junction bases outside the gene matches: 7. CDR3 length equals 13 residues. The CDR3 is CATRLYRGAEAFF. CDR3 in DNA: TGTGCCACCAGGCTCTACAGGGGCGCTGAAGCTTTCTTT.

The chain combines TRBV11-3 with TRBJ2-7; D gene ambiguous. Germline assignment: CDR1 SGHNT and CDR2 YENEEA. This CDR3 contains 13 residues. The V gene lost 1 base and the J gene lost 1 base, with 5 bases spanning the gap. The CDR3 nucleotides read TGTGCCAGCAGCTTAGTCTATTCCTACGAGCAGTACTTC. As protein: CASSLVYSYEQYF.

V usage is TRBV29-1 and J usage is TRBJ1-4, with 9 nucleotides matching TRBD1. Looked up from germline, CDR1 is SQVTM and CDR2 is ANQGSEA. The J segment lost 0 bases and the V segment lost 5 bases, leaving 10 bases of the junction unmatched. The CDR3 loop spans 17 amino acids. The CDR3 reads CSVSKGQGRATNEKLFF. DNA for the CDR3: TGCAGCGTTTCAAAAGGACAGGGGAGGGCAACTAATGAAAAACTGTTTTTT.

This clone occurred a few times. This sequence joins TRBV19 and TRBJ1-6, with 9 nucleotides matching TRBD1. Germline V gene sequence: CDR1 LNHDA, CDR2 SQIVND (reference sequence). V trimming: 4 bases; J trimming: 0 bases; junction bases outside the gene matches: 4. The CDR3 length is 17 residues. Written as DNA, the CDR3 is TGTGCCAGTAGTACCGGACAGGGGAGCTCCTATAATTCACCCCTCCACTTT. It codes for CASSTGQGSSYNSPLHF.

The chain uses TRBV7-9 and TRBJ1-2, with D tentatively TRBD1 (5 bases). V was cut by 0 bases and J by 3 bases, with 8 bases left in between. Per germline, CDR1 SEHNR and CDR2 FQNEAQ (reference sequence). CDR3 length equals 14 residues. CDR3: CASSLAGGDYGYTF. The CDR3 bases are TGTGCCAGCAGCTTAGCCGGGGGGGACTATGGCTACACCTTC.

The rearrangement uses TRBV7-2 and TRBJ1-1; D may be TRBD1 (6 bases). Germline-derived CDR1 and CDR2 are SGHTA and FQGNSA. The V end lost 6 bases, the J end lost 0 bases, and 23 bases lay between the germline ends. The CDR3 is 18 amino acids. The CDR3 region is CASSRTIQGLKMNTEAFF. The CDR3 nucleotides are TGTGCCAGCAGTCGTACGATACAGGGTTTAAAAATGAACACTGAAGCTTTCTTT.

This sequence joins TRBV7-2 and TRBJ2-7; weak D call: TRBD1 (6 bases). The length of the CDR3 is 15 residues. The ends were cut back, 3 bases at V and 0 bases at J, with 12 bases in the middle. Germline V gene data show CDR1 as SGHTA and CDR2 as FQGNSA. The CDR3 protein is CASSFQGLTSYEQYF. CDR3 bases: TGTGCCAGCAGCTTTCAGGGGCTCACCTCCTACGAGCAGTACTTC.

A word on this clone: Other DNA sequences in this specimen translate into the identical CDR3. This chain links TRBV7-9 with TRBJ1-1, with D perhaps TRBD1 (5 bases). This CDR3 spans 13 amino acids. The V gene lost 5 bases and the J gene lost 1 base, with 8 bases spanning the gap. Germline V gene data show CDR1 as SEHNR and CDR2 as FQNEAQ (reference sequence). As DNA, the CDR3 is TGTGCCAGCAGCCTACAGGCGAACACTGAAGCTTTCTTT. This translates into CASSLQANTEAFF. The variable domain in full, completed from reference TRBV7-9 and TRBJ1-1, reads DTGVSQNPRHKITKRGQNVTFRCDPISEHNRLYWYRQTLGQGPEFLTYFQNEAQLEKSRLLSDRFSAERPKGSFSTLEIQRTEQGDSAMYLCASSLQANTEAFFGQGTRLTVV.

The genes are TRBV15 and TRBJ1-2; TRBD1 is a possible D gene (6 bases). CDR1 and CDR2 from the germline V gene are LNHNV and YYDKDF (reference sequence). This CDR3 comprises 15 residues. V was shortened by 0 bases and J by 7 bases, with 15 bases between the two germline ends. CDR3 DNA: TGTGCCACCAGCAGAGATGGGGCAGGGGTGGCTGGCTACACCTTC. It codes for CATSRDGAGVAGYTF.

This chain uses TRBV7-9 with TRBJ2-7, with 11 bases identical to TRBD1. Germline V lookup: CDR1 SEHNR, CDR2 FQNEAQ (reference sequence). The CDR3 runs 16 residues. J lost 4 bases, V lost 5 bases, and 10 bases had no gene match. The chain's CDR3 is CASSPGLGQGGYEQYF. The DNA of the CDR3 is TGTGCCAGCAGCCCCGGACTGGGACAGGGGGGATACGAGCAGTACTTC.

The chain uses TRBV27 and TRBJ1-1; a weak D match, TRBD1 (5 bases). The V gene's germline CDR1 is MNHEY and CDR2 SMNVEV (reference sequence). The ends were cut back, 4 bases at V and 6 bases at J, with 15 bases in the middle. The length of the CDR3 is 14 residues. CDR3 DNA sequence: TGTGCCAGCAGTTACTGGGGGGGTGGGCCTGAAGCTTTCTTT. Its translation is CASSYWGGGPEAFF.

The chain combines TRBV14 with TRBJ2-7; D may be TRBD2 (5 bases). CDR1 and CDR2 from the germline V gene are SGHDN and FVKESK. The CDR3 contains 14 residues. Trimming removed 5 bases from V and 1 base from J, with 12 bases in between. CDR3 coding DNA: TGTGCCAGCAGCGTAGTGACTAATTCCTACGAGCAGTACTTC. Its protein is CASSVVTNSYEQYF.

V and J are TRBV5-6 and TRBJ1-6; TRBD1 matches 9 bases. J gave up 7 bases and V 2 bases, and 1 base lay outside the gene matches. Germline V gene lookup returns CDR1 SGHDT and CDR2 YYEEEE. The CDR3 spans 14 residues. CDR3 residues: CASSFGTGNSPLHF. CDR3 bases: TGTGCCAGCAGCTTTGGGACAGGGAATTCACCCCTCCACTTT.

The J gene is TRBJ1-2, the V gene TRBV18; D is unresolved. Trimming took 1 base from V and 0 from J, leaving 6 bases between them. The CDR3 length is 14 residues. Germline V CDR1 and CDR2: KGHSH, LQKENI. Written as DNA, the CDR3 is TGTGCCAGCTCACCACAGAGTGCTAACTATGGCTACACCTTC. Encoded protein: CASSPQSANYGYTF.

This CDR3 is CASSRYGSGSNYGYTF. In nucleotides, the CDR3 is TGTGCCAGCAGTCGTTATGGGTCAGGGTCTAACTATGGCTACACCTTC. The V and J genes are TRBV27 and TRBJ1-2; D possibly corresponds to TRBD1 (5 bases). The V end lost 5 bases, the J end lost 0 bases, and 16 bases lay between the germline ends. CDR3 length: 16 residues. CDR1 is MNHEY, CDR2 SMNVEV, per germline (reference sequence).

The genes are TRBV30 and TRBJ2-6; 10 bases line up with TRBD1. The trim removed 8 bases at V and 1 base at J, leaving 5 bases unmatched. This CDR3 has 15 residues. Per germline, CDR1 GTSNPN and CDR2 SVGIG (reference sequence). The CDR3 nucleotides read TGTGCCGGGACAGGGGTTATATCTGGGGCCAACGTCCTGACTTTC. Translated, it gives CAGTGVISGANVLTF.

The genes are TRBV7-9 and TRBJ2-7, with 7 bases matching TRBD1. J lost 2 bases, V lost 1 base, and 5 bases had no gene match. Germline CDR1 SEHNR, CDR2 FQNEAQ (reference sequence). The CDR3 covers 15 residues. CDR3 in amino acids: CASSLDGTAAYEQYF. The CDR3 nucleotides read TGTGCCAGCAGCTTAGACGGGACAGCTGCCTACGAGCAGTACTTC.

This rearrangement joins TRBV6-5 to TRBJ1-5; 9 bases are shared with TRBD1. V shed 6 bases, J shed 6 bases, and the junction held 6 bases outside the gene matches. This CDR3 is 14 amino acids long. The germline V gene has CDR1 MNHEY and CDR2 SVGAGI. CDR3 in amino acids: CASRSIQGAQPQHF. The CDR3 nucleotides are TGTGCCAGCAGGTCAATACAGGGGGCTCAGCCCCAGCATTTT.